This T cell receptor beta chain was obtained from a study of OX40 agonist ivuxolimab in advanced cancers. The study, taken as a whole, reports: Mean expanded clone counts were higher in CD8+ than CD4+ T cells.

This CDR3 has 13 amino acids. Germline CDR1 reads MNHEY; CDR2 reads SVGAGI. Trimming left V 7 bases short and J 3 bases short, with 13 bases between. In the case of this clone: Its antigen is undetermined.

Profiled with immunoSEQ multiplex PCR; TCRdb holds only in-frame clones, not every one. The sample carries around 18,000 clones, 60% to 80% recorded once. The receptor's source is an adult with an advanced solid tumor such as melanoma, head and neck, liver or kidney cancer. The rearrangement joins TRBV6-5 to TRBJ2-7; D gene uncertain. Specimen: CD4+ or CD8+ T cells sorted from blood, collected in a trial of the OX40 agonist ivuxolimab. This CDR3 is CASTQGRYYEQYF. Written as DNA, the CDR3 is TGTGCCAGCACCCAAGGACGGTACTACGAGCAGTACTTC.